These 27 T cell receptor beta chains were sequenced from one sample in a study of blood T cell repertoires in COVID-19. Here immunoSEQ multiplex PCR was the method, and the copy in TCRdb shows in-frame clones only, minus some. The sample yields around 210,000 clones, approximately 80% seen once. Material for sequencing was peripheral blood. These TCRs come from a woman older than 75 with COVID-19, enrolled during active disease.

In its sample, this clone was seen once. This sample includes further DNA sequences coding for the same CDR3. The chain has TRBV18 and TRBJ1-5; D unresolved. The CDR3 runs 13 residues. Germline V gene sequence: CDR1 KGHSH, CDR2 LQKENI. Deletions cut 6 bases from V and 1 base from J, with 7 bases between. This CDR3 is CASSPPSNQPQHF. The CDR3 DNA sequence: TGTGCCAGCTCCCCCCCGAGCAATCAGCCCCAGCATTTT.

The chain has TRBV15 and TRBJ2-7; 10 bases align to TRBD1. In germline, CDR1 is LNHNV, CDR2 YYDKDF (reference sequence). V lost 2 bases, J lost 2 bases, and 6 bases stayed unmatched. This CDR3 is 16 amino acids long. CDR3 coding DNA: TGTGCCACCAGCAGACTGGGACAGGGGTTTCCCTACGAGCAGTACTTC. Protein product: CATSRLGQGFPYEQYF.

V is TRBV5-5 and J is TRBJ1-5; weak D call: TRBD1 (5 bases). V was shortened by 5 bases and J by 5 bases, with 11 bases between the two germline ends. CDR3 size: 13 residues. The germline gives CDR1 SGHKS, CDR2 YYEKEE (reference sequence). CDR3 region: CASRLSRDQPQHF. DNA for the CDR3: TGTGCCAGCAGGCTAAGCAGGGATCAGCCCCAGCATTTT.

The CDR3 region is CASSLTTVNTEAFF. The CDR3 DNA reads TGTGCCAGCAGCTTGACGACAGTGAACACTGAAGCTTTCTTT. The chain couples TRBV5-6 to TRBJ1-1, with D tentatively TRBD1 (5 bases). There are 14 residues in the CDR3. The ends were cut back, 1 base at V and 0 bases at J, with 7 bases in the middle. CDR1 SGHDT and CDR2 YYEEEE come from the germline V gene.

The rearrangement joins TRBV2 to TRBJ2-1; weak D call: TRBD1 (5 bases). Germline lookup yields CDR1 SNHLY and CDR2 FYNNEI. This CDR3 is built from 14 residues. Between the trimmed V and J ends, which lost 1 base and 4 bases, there was a span of 8 bases. CDR3 loop: CASSEGQGYNEQFF. CDR3 DNA: TGTGCCAGCAGTGAAGGGCAGGGATACAATGAGCAGTTCTTC.

This clone was seen more than once but under ten times. The chain carries TRBV7-9 and TRBJ1-5; 7 bases fit TRBD1. Trimming cost V 1 base and J 4 bases; bases outside gene matches: 10. Germline V gene lookup returns CDR1 SEHNR and CDR2 FQNEAQ (reference sequence). This CDR3 has 17 residues. The CDR3 region is CASSLDEVDRVNQPQHF. The DNA for the CDR3 is TGTGCCAGCAGCTTAGACGAGGTTGACAGGGTGAATCAGCCCCAGCATTTT.

This chain uses TRBV2 with TRBJ1-1; no definite D call. The CDR3 sequence is 15 residues long. Trimming stripped 7 bases from V and 0 bases from J, with 15 bases between. Germline lookup yields CDR1 SNHLY and CDR2 FYNNEI. CDR3 sequence (DNA): TGTGCCAGCACCCTTTCAACGGTTATGAACACTGAAGCTTTCTTT. Translation gives CASTLSTVMNTEAFF.

The V call is TRBV6-1, the J call TRBJ2-1; TRBD1 might be the D (5 bases). This CDR3 has 13 amino acids. Per the germline V gene, CDR1 is MNHNS and CDR2 is SASEGT. Between the trimmed V and J ends, which lost 10 bases and 2 bases, there was a span of 12 bases. DNA of the CDR3: TGTGCCACCTCCCCAGGGACCTACAATGAGCAGTTCTTC. Translation gives CATSPGTYNEQFF.

The genes are TRBV18 and TRBJ1-5; possibly TRBD1 for D (5 bases). Trimming pared 3 bases from V and 0 bases from J, leaving 12 bases between. The CDR3 has 16 amino acids. CDR1 KGHSH and CDR2 LQKENI come from the germline V gene. The CDR3: CASSPYAGVSNQPQHF. Here the CDR3 DNA reads TGTGCCAGCTCACCTTATGCGGGGGTTAGCAATCAGCCCCAGCATTTT.

The genes are TRBV11-3 and TRBJ2-5; D is unresolved. The CDR3 has 16 amino acids. Germline V gene lookup returns CDR1 SGHNT and CDR2 YENEEA. Trimming cost V 3 bases and J 2 bases, with 16 bases left between them. Here the CDR3 reads CASSLGPGPSQETQYF. CDR3 bases: TGTGCCAGCAGCTTGGGCCCAGGCCCCTCTCAAGAGACCCAGTACTTC.

The rearrangement joins TRBV5-1 to TRBJ1-1; D possibly corresponds to TRBD1 (6 bases). This CDR3 region has 13 residues. V gave up 4 bases and J gave up 5 bases, with 12 bases separating them. The germline V gene has CDR1 SGHRS and CDR2 YFSETQ. The CDR3 protein is CASSPQGLTEAFF. DNA for the CDR3: TGCGCCAGCAGCCCACAGGGATTAACTGAAGCTTTCTTT.

V and J are TRBV3-1 (or the pseudogene TRBV3-2) and TRBJ1-1; 7 bases fit TRBD1. In germline, CDR1 is LGHDT, CDR2 YNNKEL (reference sequence). V was clipped by 7 bases and J by 3 bases; unmatched bases: 5. This CDR3 contains 13 residues. CDR3: CASTTGVDTEAFF. CDR3 nucleotides: TGTGCCAGCACCACAGGGGTAGACACTGAAGCTTTCTTT.

V and J are TRBV7-3 and TRBJ2-3; 10 bases are shared with TRBD2. V was clipped by 5 bases and J by 4 bases; unmatched bases: 6. The CDR3 has 15 amino acids. The germline V gene encodes CDR1 SGHTA and CDR2 FQGTGA. The DNA of the CDR3 is TGTGCCAGCAGCGACAGCGGGGGGGCCGCAGATACGCAGTATTTT. Amino acids: CASSDSGGAADTQYF.

V is TRBV21-1 and J is TRBJ2-5; the D segment call TRBD2 is taken from the table without a DNA check. TRBV21-1 is reported as a pseudogene. There are 19 residues in the CDR3. The DNA for the CDR3 is TGTGCCAGCACGGGAGGAGGTGGGCGTCACGGGGGTCGACAAGAGACCCAGTACTTC. Residues: CASTGGGGRHGGRQETQYF.

The CDR3 spells CASTLDRGNSPLHF. The CDR3 region has the DNA TGTGCCAGCACCCTGGACAGGGGTAATTCACCCCTCCACTTT. V and J are TRBV3-1 (or the pseudogene TRBV3-2) and TRBJ1-6, with TRBD1 matching over 9 bases. The V and J ends lost 7 bases and 6 bases, in that order; junction bases with no gene match: 4. Germline V gives CDR1 LGHDT, CDR2 YNNKEL (reference sequence). CDR3 length equals 14 residues.

The CDR3 DNA reads TGTGCCAGCAGTATGACAGGGGGGGAGAATCAGCCCCAGCATTTT. This sequence encodes CASSMTGGENQPQHF. The chain links TRBV28 to TRBJ1-5, with 9 bases matching TRBD1. Germline CDR1 MDHEN, CDR2 SYDVKM. The CDR3 contains 15 residues. V lost 5 bases, J lost 4 bases, and 6 bases stayed unmatched.

The chain combines TRBV28 with TRBJ1-1; TRBD1 is a possible D gene (5 bases). There are 15 residues in the CDR3. CDR1 MDHEN and CDR2 SYDVKM come from the germline V gene. V lost 8 bases, J lost 3 bases, and 19 bases lay in between. The CDR3 here is CASGAGYLGHTEAFF. The DNA of the CDR3 is TGTGCCAGCGGGGCGGGGTACCTCGGGCACACTGAAGCTTTCTTT.

This clone has more than one count but fewer than ten. This sequence joins TRBV7-9 and TRBJ1-2; 9 bases are a match to TRBD1. Germline-derived CDR1 and CDR2 are SEHNR and FQNEAQ (reference sequence). This CDR3 comprises 14 residues. The V gene end was trimmed by 5 bases and the J gene end by 4 bases; junction bases not matched to a gene: 5. The DNA for the CDR3 is TGTGCCAGCAGCGCAGGGACAGGGAGCTATGGCTACACCTTC. This sequence encodes CASSAGTGSYGYTF.

This chain uses TRBV7-9 with TRBJ2-2, with TRBD2 matching 12 bases. The junction had 3 bases not matched to a gene; V was cut back by 5 bases and J by 5 bases. The CDR3 spans 15 residues. CDR1 and CDR2 (germline): SEHNR, FQNEAQ (reference sequence). The CDR3 here is CASSPTSGRTGELFF. The CDR3 DNA reads as TGTGCCAGCAGCCCGACTAGCGGGAGAACCGGGGAGCTGTTTTTT.

A few counts support this clone. This sequence joins TRBV29-1 and TRBJ1-2; D not resolved. Germline V gives CDR1 SQVTM, CDR2 ANQGSEA. This CDR3 is built from 15 residues. The germline V and J ends were trimmed by 4 bases and 4 bases, with 19 bases remaining between them. The DNA of the CDR3 is TGCAGCGTTGGCGCAGGTGTCAGTGACCTCTATGGCTACACCTTC. It specifies CSVGAGVSDLYGYTF.

The rearrangement links TRBV2 to TRBJ1-2; D gene ambiguous. The ends were cut back, 6 bases at V and 7 bases at J, with 9 bases in the middle. Per the germline V gene, CDR1 is SNHLY and CDR2 is FYNNEI. CDR3 size: 11 residues. For the CDR3, the DNA is TGTGCCAGCAGGGTGGAGTTTGGCTACACCTTC. Residues: CASRVEFGYTF.

This chain connects TRBV6-5 to TRBJ1-1; D uncertain. Trimming took off 11 bases at V and 7 bases at J, with 20 bases between the two ends. The CDR3 is made up of 13 amino acids. Per germline, CDR1 MNHEY and CDR2 SVGAGI. DNA for the CDR3: TGTGCCGTCGGCCACGGCGGAGGTTTTGAAGCTTTCTTT. It translates to CAVGHGGGFEAFF.

The chain links TRBV5-1 to TRBJ1-2; 8 bases agree with TRBD1. CDR3 length equals 14 residues. Trimming at V came to 4 bases and at J to 8 bases, leaving 10 bases not matched to a gene. Germline V gives CDR1 SGHRS, CDR2 YFSETQ. CDR3 protein: CASSIGQGQSGYTF. CDR3 bases: TGCGCCAGCAGCATAGGACAGGGCCAGAGCGGCTACACCTTC. The whole variable domain, remainder taken from reference TRBV5-1 and TRBJ1-2, is KAGVTQTPRYLIKTRGQQVTLSCSPISGHRSVSWYQQTPGQGLQFLFEYFSETQRNKGNFPGRFSGRQFSNSRSEMNVSTLELGDSALYLCASSIGQGQSGYTFGSGTRLTVV.

The chain couples TRBV29-1 to TRBJ1-3; no clear D. V lost 2 bases to trimming and J lost 4 bases, with 6 bases between them. CDR1 and CDR2 from the germline V gene are SQVTM and ANQGSEA. The CDR3 is 12 amino acids. The CDR3 sequence: CSVETLGNTIYF. In nucleotides, the CDR3 is TGCAGCGTTGAAACACTAGGAAACACCATATATTTT.

This chain connects TRBV7-9 to TRBJ2-3; maybe TRBD1 (5 bases). The CDR3 spans 14 residues. Between the trimmed V and J ends, which lost 0 bases and 2 bases, there was a span of 6 bases. Germline V CDR1 and CDR2: SEHNR, FQNEAQ (reference sequence). The CDR3 region is CASSLAGLTDTQYF. CDR3 in DNA: TGTGCCAGCAGCTTAGCGGGGCTCACAGATACGCAGTATTTT. The full variable domain, rest sourced from reference TRBV7-9 and TRBJ2-3, is DTGVSQNPRHKITKRGQNVTFRCDPISEHNRLYWYRQTLGQGPEFLTYFQNEAQLEKSRLLSDRFSAERPKGSFSTLEIQRTEQGDSAMYLCASSLAGLTDTQYFGPGTRLTVL.

The chain links TRBV5-1 to TRBJ1-4, with 8 bases matching TRBD1. Germline lookup yields CDR1 SGHRS and CDR2 YFSETQ. The CDR3 sequence is 14 residues long. Trimming took 3 bases from V and 7 from J; bases not matched to a gene: 5. CDR3 in amino acids: CASSSRTGSEKLFF. The CDR3 DNA sequence: TGCGCCAGCAGCTCGCGGACAGGGAGTGAAAAACTGTTTTTT.

This chain links TRBV18 with TRBJ2-3; 9 positions agree with TRBD2. J gave up 10 bases and V 3 bases, and 8 bases lay outside the gene matches. The CDR3 covers 14 residues. Germline values: CDR1 KGHSH, CDR2 LQKENI. The chain's CDR3 is CASSPARSGGAQYF. CDR3 coding DNA: TGTGCCAGCTCACCGGCTCGTAGCGGGGGCGCGCAGTATTTT. Using reference TRBV18 and TRBJ2-3 for the parts outside the CDR3, the full variable domain is NAGVMQNPRHLVRRRGQEARLRCSPMKGHSHVYWYRQLPEEGLKFMVYLQKENIIDESGMPKERFSAEFPKEGPSILRIQQVVRGDSAAYFCASSPARSGGAQYFGPGTRLTVL.